This TCR beta chain comes out of a study of early T cells in non-severe SARS-CoV-2 infection. Germline V gives CDR1 SGHVS, CDR2 FQNEAQ. Trimming stripped 1 base from V and 6 bases from J, with 9 bases between. The CDR3 loop spans 13 amino acids. As part of library construction, unique molecular identifiers were attached to individual cDNA molecules. TCRdb analysed the 5' RACE reads with MiXCR anew, one entry per CDR3 protein. Here the sample spans roughly 88,000 distinct CDR3 sequences, 12% to 15% being singletons. The clonotype comes from an adult who was a healthcare worker with PCR-confirmed SARS-CoV-2 infection or an uninfected control (not recorded which). Sequenced input: whole blood. This sequence joins TRBV7-8 and TRBJ1-1; D unclear. Here the CDR3 reads CASSLDPPSEAFF. CDR3 nucleotide sequence: TGTGCCAGCAGCTTAGACCCTCCTTCTGAAGCTTTCTTT.